These T cell receptor beta chains were read from a single sample in a study of human T cells and chemical hapten exposure. TCRdb reprocessed the 5' RACE reads with MiXCR, giving one entry per CDR3 protein. The sample has roughly 81,000 distinct CDR3 sequences, 7% to 8% seen once; the top ten hold approximately 2.5%. The receptors derive from a male donor in good health. CDR3s include the opening cysteine and the closing phenylalanine or tryptophan. D genes are given only for firm matches. For some rows the clone size is stated as once, few or many, or as a class when expanded; others skip it.

CASRGTNEQFF	TGTGCCAGTCGGGGTACCAATGAGCAGTTCTTC	few	.	TRBV3-1	TRBJ2-1
CASSNTGDKGAGAPLHF	TGTGCCAGCAGCAATACAGGGGACAAGGGGGCCGGGGCACCCCTCCACTTT	few	TRBD1	TRBV13	TRBJ1-6
CASSFQGEQYF	TGCGCCAGCAGCTTTCAAGGCGAGCAGTACTTC	.	.	TRBV5-1	TRBJ2-7
CASSDRTFNYGYTF	TGTGCCAGCAGTGACAGGACGTTCAACTATGGCTACACCTTC	few	.	TRBV27	TRBJ1-2
CASSASAGGGYEQYF	TGTGCCAGCAGCGCTAGCGCTGGCGGGGGGTACGAGCAGTACTTC	.	TRBD2	TRBV7-9	TRBJ2-7
CAMDREGPDTQYF	TGTGCCATGGATCGGGAGGGCCCAGATACGCAGTATTTT	many	TRBD2	TRBV7-9	TRBJ2-3
CASSTSNQPQHF	TGTGCCAGCAGCACTAGCAATCAGCCCCAGCATTTT	many	.	TRBV7-9	TRBJ1-5
CASALSGATDTQYF	TGCGCCAGCGCCCTCTCTGGAGCGACAGATACGCAGTATTTT	.	.	TRBV10-2	TRBJ2-3
CASSLVSSGGPSYNEQFF	TGCGCCAGCAGCTTGGTGTCTAGCGGGGGGCCTTCCTACAATGAGCAGTTCTTC	.	TRBD2	TRBV5-1	TRBJ2-1
CSARDGGYEQYF	TGCAGTGCTAGAGATGGGGGCTACGAGCAGTACTTC	few	.	TRBV20-1	TRBJ2-7
CASSTRQGSGAKNIQYF	TGTGCCAGTAGTACTCGACAGGGATCAGGAGCCAAAAACATTCAGTACTTC	few	TRBD1	TRBV19	TRBJ2-4
CASSYLAGNTEAFF	TGTGCCAGCAGTTACTTAGCCGGGAACACTGAAGCTTTCTTT	many	.	TRBV6-5	TRBJ1-1
CSGLRLTYNEQFF	TGCAGCGGTCTCAGGTTAACCTACAATGAGCAGTTCTTC	.	.	TRBV29-1	TRBJ2-1
CASSFGTATGELFF	TGTGCCAGCAGTTTTGGGACAGCCACCGGGGAGCTGTTTTTT	few	TRBD1	TRBV12-3/TRBV12-4	TRBJ2-2
CASSPDRDGYGYTF	TGTGCCAGCAGTCCTGACAGGGATGGCTATGGCTACACCTTC	.	TRBD1	TRBV12-3/TRBV12-4	TRBJ1-2
CASSDSAVNTGELFF	TGTGCCAGCAGTGACTCCGCGGTGAACACCGGGGAGCTGTTTTTT	many	.	TRBV6-4	TRBJ2-2
CASSLGYTPGTENSPLHF	TGTGCCAGCAGCTTAGGTTATACCCCAGGGACAGAGAATTCACCCCTCCACTTT	.	TRBD1	TRBV7-2	TRBJ1-6
CASRVGLGSHEQYF	TGTGCCAGCAGGGTGGGACTAGGATCCCACGAGCAGTACTTC	many	TRBD2	TRBV6-5	TRBJ2-7
CASSLRQLNQPQHF	TGTGCCAGCAGCTTGAGGCAGCTAAATCAGCCCCAGCATTTT	many	.	TRBV5-6	TRBJ1-5
CASSLIVNTGELFF	TGTGCCAGCAGTTTAATAGTGAACACCGGGGAGCTGTTTTTT	few	.	TRBV12-3/TRBV12-4	TRBJ2-2
CASSFGSGEQYF	TGTGCCAGCAGCTTTGGATCTGGCGAGCAGTACTTC	many	.	TRBV5-6	TRBJ2-7
CSARARDTEAFF	TGCAGTGCTAGAGCAAGGGACACTGAAGCTTTCTTT	many	.	TRBV20-1	TRBJ1-1
CASSLDPVNTEAFF	TGTGCCAGCAGCTTAGACCCAGTAAACACTGAAGCTTTCTTT	.	.	TRBV7-9	TRBJ1-1
CASSLPTSGLSTDTQYF	TGTGCCAGCAGTCTTCCGACTAGCGGACTTTCCACAGATACGCAGTATTTT	.	TRBD2	TRBV27	TRBJ2-3
CASSPQGQGLNQPQHF	TGTGCCAGCTCACCACAGGGACAGGGCCTGAATCAGCCCCAGCATTTT	few	TRBD1	TRBV18	TRBJ1-5
CSARDSNLYEQYF	TGCAGTGCTAGGGACAGCAACCTATACGAGCAGTACTTC	many	.	TRBV20-1	TRBJ2-7
CASSQLDKSNEKLFF	TGTGCCAGCAGCCAACTAGACAAGAGTAATGAAAAACTGTTTTTT	few	.	TRBV4-2	TRBJ1-4
CSVFRDDRYNEQFF	TGCAGCGTCTTCCGGGACGACCGTTACAATGAGCAGTTCTTC	many	.	TRBV29-1	TRBJ2-1
CASSKDGSTNEKLFF	TGCGCCAGCAGCAAGGACGGATCAACTAATGAAAAACTGTTTTTT	many	.	TRBV5-1	TRBJ1-4
CASSSDGGYGYTF	TGCGCCAGCAGCTCCGACGGCGGCTATGGCTACACCTTC	few	.	TRBV5-1	TRBJ1-2
CRGGGSRNGYTF	TGCAGGGGAGGAGGGTCTCGGAATGGCTACACCTTC	.	.	TRBV20-1	TRBJ1-2
CASSFASGANVLTF	TGTGCCAGCAGCTTCGCCTCTGGGGCCAACGTCCTGACTTTC	many	.	TRBV5-4	TRBJ2-6
CASSLGRQITEAFF	TGTGCCAGCAGCTTAGGGAGACAGATCACTGAAGCTTTCTTT	few	.	TRBV11-2	TRBJ1-1
CASSWTGVEEAFF	TGTGCCAGCAGTTGGACAGGGGTGGAGGAAGCTTTCTTT	few	TRBD1	TRBV6-6	TRBJ1-1
CASSLGDSGGDLKFF	TGTGCCAGCAGTCTCGGTGATAGCGGGGGGGACTTGAAGTTCTTC	.	TRBD2	TRBV5-5	TRBJ2-1
CASSLMVSGANVLTF	TGTGCCAGCAGCTTGATGGTTTCTGGGGCCAACGTCCTGACTTTC	.	.	TRBV11-2	TRBJ2-6
CASSPSGQFYGYTF	TGTGCCAGCAGTCCCTCGGGACAGTTCTATGGCTACACCTTC	few	TRBD1	TRBV6-2/TRBV6-3	TRBJ1-2
CASSATGGGQPQHF	TGTGCCAGCAGTGCCACAGGGGGCGGCCAGCCCCAGCATTTT	.	TRBD1	TRBV25-1	TRBJ1-5
CASSLGQGEFRNTQYF	TGTGCCAGCAGCTTAGGACAGGGGGAGTTCCGTAATACGCAGTATTTT	many	TRBD1	TRBV11-2	TRBJ2-3
CASSLAHLAGGGNQPQHF	TGTGCCAGCAGCTTGGCCCACCTGGCGGGTGGGGGAAATCAGCCCCAGCATTTT	few	.	TRBV5-8	TRBJ1-5
CASSPPIGTAKNIQYF	TGTGCCAGCAGCCCCCCGATAGGGACGGCCAAAAACATTCAGTACTTC	many	.	TRBV11-2	TRBJ2-4
CASSFSSPDTQYF	TGTGCCAGCAGTTTTTCCTCTCCAGATACGCAGTATTTT	many	.	TRBV27	TRBJ2-3
CASRTDRGPGYEQYF	TGTGCCAGCAGAACAGACAGGGGGCCGGGGTACGAGCAGTACTTC	few	TRBD1	TRBV6-6	TRBJ2-7
CASSGTGSGQTQYF	TGTGCCAGCTCCGGGACAGGGTCGGGACAGACCCAGTACTTC	.	TRBD1	TRBV2	TRBJ2-5
CASSFGTSGGAIYEQFF	TGTGCCAGCAGCTTTGGGACTAGCGGGGGGGCAATTTATGAGCAGTTCTTC	.	TRBD2	TRBV13	TRBJ2-1
CSARATPAGTDTQYF	TGCAGTGCTAGAGCCACTCCGGCTGGCACAGATACGCAGTATTTT	.	.	TRBV20-1	TRBJ2-3